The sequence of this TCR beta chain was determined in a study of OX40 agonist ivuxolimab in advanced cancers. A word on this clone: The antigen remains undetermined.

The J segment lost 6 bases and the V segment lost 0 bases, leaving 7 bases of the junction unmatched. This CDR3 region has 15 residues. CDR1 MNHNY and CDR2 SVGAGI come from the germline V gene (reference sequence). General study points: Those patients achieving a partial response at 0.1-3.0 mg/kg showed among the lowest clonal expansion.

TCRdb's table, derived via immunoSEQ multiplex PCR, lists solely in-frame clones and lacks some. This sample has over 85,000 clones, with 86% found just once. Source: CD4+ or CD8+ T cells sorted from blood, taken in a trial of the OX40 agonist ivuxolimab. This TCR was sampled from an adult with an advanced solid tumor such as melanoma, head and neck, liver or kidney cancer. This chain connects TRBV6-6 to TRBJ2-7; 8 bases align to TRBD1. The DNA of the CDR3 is TGTGCCAGCAGTTACTCGACAGGGGTAAGGGGCGAGCAGTACTTC. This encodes CASSYSTGVRGEQYF.